The 27 T cell receptor beta chains listed next were all sequenced from one sample in a study of blood T cell repertoires in COVID-19 (TCRdb year 2020). Receptor amplification or capture employed the immunoSEQ multiplex PCR assay. TCRdb mirrors the immuneACCESS table, restricted to in-frame sequences. Some clones are absent from its copies; in checked studies, under half trace to an unresolved V gene, and the reason for the others is unknown. Present in this sample are under 200,000 clones, about 85% of which were seen just once. Approximately 9.4% of the sample is taken by the ten largest. The source material was peripheral blood. These receptors all come from a woman older than 75 with acute or convalescent COVID-19.

V gene TRBV5-1 combines with J gene TRBJ2-2, with TRBD1 identical over 7 bases. V dropped 0 bases and J dropped 4; count of bases not matched to a gene: 3. The CDR3 runs 15 residues. Germline V CDR1 and CDR2: SGHRS, YFSETQ. CDR3 residues: CASSLEGAGTGELFF. The CDR3 bases are TGCGCCAGCAGCTTGGAGGGGGCAGGCACCGGGGAGCTGTTTTTT.

The chain carries TRBV7-3 and TRBJ2-7; 10 bases fit TRBD1. CDR1 is SGHTA and CDR2 is FQGTGA in the germline V gene. J lost 6 bases, V lost 5 bases, and 16 bases had no gene match. CDR3 length equals 17 residues. The CDR3 DNA reads TGTGCCAGCAGCCCGTCCCCGGGACAGGGGCCCGATAGCGAGCAGTACTTC. This sequence encodes CASSPSPGQGPDSEQYF.

The chain recombines TRBV3-1 (or the pseudogene TRBV3-2) with TRBJ1-2; tentative D call: TRBD1 (6 bases). This CDR3 comprises 17 residues. Trimming left V 0 bases short and J 4 bases short, with 18 bases between. From germline, CDR1 is LGHDT and CDR2 YNNKEL (reference sequence). CDR3 bases: TGTGCCAGCAGCCAAGATCCCGGGACACTTATTCTCTATGGCTACACCTTC. As protein: CASSQDPGTLILYGYTF.

The V gene is TRBV14, the J gene TRBJ2-2, with 9 bases matching TRBD1. The CDR3 is 18 residues long. Germline CDR1 and CDR2: SGHDN and FVKESK. After removal of 4 bases from V and 1 base from J, the junction contained 10 bases not matched to a gene. The CDR3 is CASSPPGTGSWNTGELFF. CDR3 sequence (DNA): TGTGCCAGCAGCCCTCCCGGGACAGGGAGTTGGAACACCGGGGAGCTGTTTTTT.

The chain combines TRBV4-2 with TRBJ1-5, with 9 bases fitting TRBD1. V trimming: 0 bases; J trimming: 7 bases; junction bases outside the gene matches: 10. This CDR3 spans 17 amino acids. CDR1 is LGHNA, CDR2 YNFKEQ, per germline. The CDR3 nucleotides read TGTGCCAGCAGCCAAGAGGCGAACAGGGGGCTTGGACAGCCCCAGCATTTT. It yields the protein CASSQEANRGLGQPQHF.

This sequence joins TRBV19 and TRBJ1-5; 10 bases match TRBD1. The V gene end was trimmed by 3 bases and the J gene end by 6 bases; junction bases not matched to a gene: 2. The V gene's germline CDR1 is LNHDA and CDR2 SQIVND (reference sequence). The CDR3 has 14 residues. CDR3 sequence reads: CASSIGDRGQPQHF. In DNA form, the CDR3 reads TGTGCCAGTAGTATTGGGGACAGGGGTCAGCCCCAGCATTTT. The full variable domain, with the rest looked up from reference TRBV19 and TRBJ1-5, is DGGITQSPKYLFRKEGQNVTLSCEQNLNHDAMYWYRQDPGQGLRLIYYSQIVNDFQKGDIAEGYSVSREKKESFPLTVTSAQKNPTAFYLCASSIGDRGQPQHFGDGTRLSIL.

The chain uses TRBV10-3 and TRBJ2-7; D is perhaps TRBD1 (5 bases). Germline CDR1 ENHRY, CDR2 SYGVKD. This CDR3 has 11 amino acids. V dropped 2 bases and J dropped 7 bases, with 6 bases sitting between them. CDR3 in amino acids: CAISERGEQYF. The CDR3 DNA sequence: TGTGCCATCAGTGAGAGGGGTGAGCAGTACTTC.

This clone has just one count. J is TRBJ2-7 and V is TRBV5-5, with 8 bases identical to TRBD1. The CDR3 covers 15 residues. Germline CDR1 reads SGHKS; CDR2 reads YYEKEE (reference sequence). With V trimmed by 3 bases and J by 2 bases, 7 bases remained unmatched. For the CDR3, the DNA is TGTGCCAGCAGCTCCCGACAGGGGTGGGCCTACGAGCAGTACTTC. Protein sequence: CASSSRQGWAYEQYF.

The chain carries TRBV7-2 and TRBJ1-4, with 8 positions matching TRBD1. Germline V gives CDR1 SGHTA, CDR2 FQGNSA. V gave up 1 base and J gave up 0 bases; unmatched junction bases: 10. The CDR3 consists of 19 residues. The CDR3 coding sequence is TGTGCCAGCAGCTTAGGGCAGGGGGCCCTCCTTGCAACTAATGAAAAACTGTTTTTT. Its protein product is CASSLGQGALLATNEKLFF.

The chain combines TRBV10-3 with TRBJ2-1; 8 bases line up with TRBD1. Germline V gene data show CDR1 as ENHRY and CDR2 as SYGVKD. CDR3 size: 14 residues. J was trimmed by 4 bases and V by 7 bases; bases with no gene match: 6. The CDR3 bases are TGTGCCATCACCGGACAGGGAGCTTACAATGAGCAGTTCTTC. This translates into CAITGQGAYNEQFF.

V and J are TRBV4-1 and TRBJ1-2, with unresolved D. Trimming pared 5 bases from V and 6 bases from J, leaving 19 bases between. Germline loops: CDR1 MGHRA, CDR2 YSYEKL. This CDR3 region has 15 residues. The CDR3 spells CASSKIPAPGDGYTF. The CDR3 nucleotides read TGCGCCAGCAGCAAGATTCCGGCGCCCGGGGATGGCTACACCTTC.

The chain joins TRBV5-1 to TRBJ2-2, with D tentatively TRBD2 (5 bases). The V gene's germline CDR1 is SGHRS and CDR2 YFSETQ. The germline V and J ends were trimmed by 4 bases and 9 bases, with 10 bases remaining between them. The CDR3 is made up of 12 amino acids. CDR3 amino acids: CASSEGRRELFF. In DNA form, the CDR3 reads TGCGCCAGCAGCGAGGGCCGCCGGGAGCTGTTTTTT.

The J gene is TRBJ1-2, the V gene TRBV18, with D possibly TRBD1 on 5 matching bases. This CDR3 has 15 amino acids. Trimming stripped 2 bases from V and 8 bases from J, with 18 bases between. The germline CDR1 and CDR2 sequences are KGHSH and LQKENI. The CDR3 bases are TGTGCCAGCTCACCAGACAGTCCCGTCGGGAGGGGCTACACCTTC. Residues: CASSPDSPVGRGYTF.

In the case of this clone: Other DNA sequences in the sample encode the same CDR3. V is TRBV6-6 and J is TRBJ2-7, with 9 bases aligning to TRBD2. V shed 6 bases and J 2 bases; nucleotides not matched to a gene: 23. Per the germline V gene, CDR1 is MNHNY and CDR2 is SVGAGI (reference sequence). This CDR3 region has 20 residues. The CDR3 is CASSPTTGMGLALRPYEQYF. The DNA of the CDR3 is TGTGCCAGCAGCCCCACGACGGGGATGGGACTAGCACTTCGCCCCTACGAGCAGTACTTC.

The chain carries TRBV13 and TRBJ2-3; 12 bases agree with TRBD2. V dropped 7 bases and J dropped 5; count of bases not matched to a gene: 10. The germline V gene encodes CDR1 PRHDT and CDR2 FYEKMQ (reference sequence). The CDR3 length is 16 residues. CDR3 nucleotide sequence: TGTGCCAGCACCCCGAGGGCTAGCGGGGGGGAAGATACGCAGTATTTT. This encodes CASTPRASGGEDTQYF.

The rearrangement uses TRBV2 and TRBJ1-1, with a tentative D call TRBD1 (5 bases). CDR3 size: 14 residues. Trimming left V 7 bases short and J 3 bases short, with 15 bases between. CDR1 is SNHLY, CDR2 FYNNEI, per germline. CDR3 in amino acids: CASNSRGEYTEAFF. The CDR3 nucleotides read TGTGCCAGCAACTCTAGGGGTGAGTACACTGAAGCTTTCTTT.

The J gene is TRBJ2-3, the V gene TRBV9; 10 positions match TRBD2. After removal of 2 bases from V and 4 bases from J, the junction contained 4 bases not matched to a gene. Germline V CDR1 and CDR2: SGDLS, YYNGEE. CDR3 length equals 15 residues. CDR3 nucleotides: TGTGCCAGCAGCGTTAGCGGGGGGCCGCCAGATACGCAGTATTTT. Translated: CASSVSGGPPDTQYF.

This rearrangement joins TRBV11-2 to TRBJ2-1; 7 bases map to TRBD1. Germline V gene sequence: CDR1 SGHAT, CDR2 FQNNGV. Trimming cost V 5 bases and J 2 bases; bases outside gene matches: 6. CDR3 size: 15 residues. CDR3 in DNA: TGTGCCAGCAGCGCTACCGGGACAGCCTACAATGAGCAGTTCTTC. Amino acids: CASSATGTAYNEQFF.

The chain links TRBV11-3 to TRBJ2-7, with D possibly TRBD2 on 6 matching bases. The ends were cut back, 3 bases at V and 2 bases at J, with 14 bases in the middle. The CDR3 is 15 amino acids. Germline V gene data show CDR1 as SGHNT and CDR2 as YENEEA. This chain's CDR3 is CASSFGGLPTYEQYF. The CDR3 bases are TGTGCCAGCAGCTTCGGGGGACTCCCGACCTACGAGCAGTACTTC. Variable domain in full (rest from reference TRBV11-3 and TRBJ2-7): EAGVVQSPRYKIIEKKQPVAFWCNPISGHNTLYWYLQNLGQGPELLIRYENEEAVDDSQLPKDRFSAERLKGVDSTLKIQPAELGDSAVYLCASSFGGLPTYEQYFGPGTRLTVT.

The rearrangement links TRBV4-3 to TRBJ1-1; a weak D match, TRBD1 (6 bases). V dropped 0 bases and J dropped 3 bases, with 11 bases sitting between them. The V gene's germline CDR1 is LGHNA and CDR2 YSLEER. This CDR3 is 15 amino acids long. DNA for the CDR3: TGCGCCAGCAGCCAAGACAGGGGAGGGTACACTGAAGCTTTCTTT. Residues: CASSQDRGGYTEAFF.

The chain links TRBV5-4 to TRBJ1-5; D is unresolved. The CDR3 has 13 residues. Trimming left V 4 bases short and J 4 bases short, with 9 bases between. Per germline, CDR1 SGHNT and CDR2 YYREEE (reference sequence). CDR3 region: CASSTGVNQPQHF. Written as DNA, the CDR3 is TGTGCCAGCAGCACGGGAGTAAATCAGCCCCAGCATTTT.

This clone was recorded only once. The chain joins TRBV3-1 (or the pseudogene TRBV3-2) to TRBJ1-5, with D hard to call. V was pared by 1 base and J by 6 bases, with 10 bases between. Looked up from germline, CDR1 is LGHDT and CDR2 is YNNKEL (reference sequence). This CDR3 has 14 residues. For the CDR3, the DNA is TGTGCCAGCAGCCAAGTTGGAGATGCTCAGCCCCAGCATTTT. It encodes CASSQVGDAQPQHF.

The chain carries TRBV29-1 and TRBJ2-5, with TRBD2 matching over 9 bases. CDR3 length equals 13 residues. Germline V gives CDR1 SQVTM, CDR2 ANQGSEA. J was trimmed by 4 bases and V by 5 bases; bases with no gene match: 5. CDR3 coding DNA: TGCAGCGTTCGGCCAGCGGGAGGAGAGACCCAGTACTTC. It encodes CSVRPAGGETQYF.

This clone has just one count. The chain employs TRBV5-1 and TRBJ2-5, with 9 bases aligning to TRBD1. CDR3 length equals 13 residues. Germline V gene sequence: CDR1 SGHRS, CDR2 YFSETQ. Trimming took 6 bases from V and 4 from J; bases not matched to a gene: 4. The CDR3 protein is CASTKQGAETQYF. The DNA for the CDR3 is TGCGCCAGCACTAAACAGGGGGCAGAGACCCAGTACTTC.

This clone has just one count. The genes are TRBV12-3 or TRBV12-4 and TRBJ1-4; TRBD1 might be the D (6 bases). The CDR3 is 13 amino acids. Trimming removed 4 bases from V and 8 bases from J, with 11 bases in between. The CDR3 DNA sequence: TGTGCCAGCAGTTCGGGGGGCGCGGAAAAACTGTTTTTT. It codes for CASSSGGAEKLFF.

This rearrangement joins TRBV19 to TRBJ1-6; perhaps TRBD1 as D (5 bases). Germline CDR1 and CDR2: LNHDA and SQIVND (reference sequence). Trimming cost V 6 bases and J 10 bases, with 16 bases left between them. CDR3 length: 14 residues. In DNA, the CDR3 is TGTGCCAGTAGGCTCGGGACTCACCCATCACCCCTCCACTTT. Translating it yields CASRLGTHPSPLHF.

The rearrangement uses TRBV4-1 and TRBJ2-1; a possible D gene is TRBD2 (6 bases). Germline assignment: CDR1 MGHRA and CDR2 YSYEKL. V was cut by 3 bases and J by 4 bases, with 7 bases left in between. This CDR3 is 13 amino acids long. CDR3 bases: TGCGCCAGCAGCCAGGAGGGGTACAATGAGCAGTTCTTC. Protein: CASSQEGYNEQFF.